Listed here are 22 T cell receptor beta chains from one sample, sequenced in a study of identical twins. From the 5' RACE reads, TCRdb called clonotypes with MiXCR, one entry per CDR3 protein. In the table there are hundreds of thousands of distinct CDR3 sequences, around a sixth of which are singletons. These same records also appear under a second study, on T cells expressing NK-cell markers.

Material: PBMCs. The receptors come from a young woman in good health.

Note on this clonotype: Relative to the germline gene, one junction end is altered; a read error may explain this. The CDR3 protein is CASSLVRSSGGPGVELF. DNA for the CDR3: TGCGCCAGCAGCTTGGTTAGGTCTAGCGGGGGTCCAGGCGTGGAGCTCTTC. The chain employs TRBV5-1 and TRBJ2-1; 10 bases agree with TRBD2. The CDR3 covers 17 residues. The germline CDR1 and CDR2 sequences are SGHRS and YFSETQ.

This clonotype was detected ten times or more. The V call is TRBV5-8, the J call TRBJ2-7, with 7 positions matching TRBD2. The CDR3 has 17 residues. The germline V gene encodes CDR1 SGHTS and CDR2 YDEGEE. J was trimmed by 3 bases and V by 0 bases; bases with no gene match: 12. The CDR3 here is CASSLAGPSGGIYEQYF. In nucleotides, the CDR3 is TGTGCCAGCAGCTTGGCCGGACCTAGCGGTGGGATCTACGAGCAGTACTTC. Full variable domain (remainder filled in from reference TRBV5-8 and TRBJ2-7): EAGVTQSPTHLIKTRGQQATLRCSPISGHTSVYWYQQALGLGLQFLLWYDEGEERNRGNFPPRFSGRQFPNYSSELNVNALELEDSALYLCASSLAGPSGGIYEQYFGPGTRLTVT.

CDR3 protein: CASSQGGTANSPLHF. CDR3 DNA: TGTGCCAGCAGCCAAGGAGGGACGGCGAATTCACCCCTCCACTTT. The genes are TRBV4-2 and TRBJ1-6; perhaps TRBD1 as D (5 bases). The V end lost 1 base, the J end lost 7 bases, and 11 bases lay between the germline ends. The CDR3 sequence is 15 residues long. From germline, CDR1 is LGHNA and CDR2 YNFKEQ.

The genes are TRBV6-2 or TRBV6-3 and TRBJ2-2; D is unresolved. V lost 8 bases and J 2 bases, leaving 9 bases between the germline ends. CDR1 and CDR2 (germline): MNHEY, SVGEGT. The CDR3 sequence is 13 residues long. Here the CDR3 reads CASPSLNTGELFF. CDR3 sequence (DNA): TGTGCCAGCCCGTCCCTTAACACCGGGGAGCTGTTTTTT.

The chain employs TRBV12-3 or TRBV12-4 and TRBJ2-3, with D possibly matching TRBD1 (6 bases). The CDR3 runs to 16 residues. Between the trimmed V and J ends, which lost 10 bases and 1 base, there was a span of 21 bases. The chain's CDR3 is CATQLDPGTRTDTQYF. In DNA form, the CDR3 reads TGTGCCACCCAACTGGATCCGGGGACACGCACAGATACGCAGTATTTT.

This clonotype was counted at least ten times. This chain uses TRBV11-2 with TRBJ2-5; a possible D gene is TRBD1 (6 bases). Germline CDR1 SGHAT, CDR2 FQNNGV. Trimming stripped 6 bases from V and 3 bases from J, with 8 bases between. The CDR3 consists of 12 residues. CDR3 protein: CASSRTEETQYF. For the CDR3, the DNA is TGTGCCAGCAGTCGGACAGAAGAGACCCAGTACTTC. Full variable domain (outside the CDR3, taken from reference TRBV11-2 and TRBJ2-5): EAGVAQSPRYKIIEKRQSVAFWCNPISGHATLYWYQQILGQGPKLLIQFQNNGVVDDSQLPKDRFSAERLKGVDSTLKIQPAKLEDSAVYLCASSRTEETQYFGPGTRLLVL.

V gene TRBV7-9 combines with J gene TRBJ2-1, with TRBD2 matching over 12 bases. The V and J ends lost 4 bases and 8 bases, in that order; junction bases with no gene match: 9. Germline CDR1 is SEHNR and CDR2 is FQNEAQ (reference sequence). The CDR3 runs to 16 residues. CDR3 amino acids: CASSSLTSGSFDEQFF. For the CDR3, the DNA is TGTGCCAGCAGCTCACTGACTAGCGGGAGTTTCGATGAGCAGTTCTTC.

The chain is built from TRBV20-1 and TRBJ1-2; unclear D gene. V was cut by 6 bases and J by 6 bases, with 14 bases left in between. This CDR3 has 12 residues. The germline CDR1 and CDR2 sequences are DFQATT and SNEGSKA (reference sequence). The DNA of the CDR3 is TGCAGTGCCACCCGGTTCCCCGATGGCTACACCTTC. This gives the protein CSATRFPDGYTF.

This clonotype was detected a few times. The chain joins TRBV9 to TRBJ2-5, with 7 bases lining up with TRBD2. With 4 bases clipped from V and 3 bases from J, the junction kept 9 bases outside the gene matches. CDR3 length equals 15 residues. Germline assignment: CDR1 SGDLS and CDR2 YYNGEE. The CDR3 DNA reads TGTGCCAGCAGCCGGAGCCCGGGGGGAGAAGAGACCCAGTACTTC. Amino acids: CASSRSPGGEETQYF.

There are a few counts of this clonotype. This chain links TRBV12-3 or TRBV12-4 with TRBJ2-5; D might be TRBD1 (6 bases). This CDR3 spans 12 amino acids. V was pared by 6 bases and J by 5 bases, with 10 bases between. The CDR3: CASRPQGETQYF. The CDR3 coding sequence is TGTGCCAGCAGGCCTCAGGGGGAGACCCAGTACTTC.

The genes are TRBV20-1 and TRBJ2-1, with TRBD2 identical over 10 bases. Germline CDR1 DFQATT, CDR2 SNEGSKA (reference sequence). Losses at the gene ends were 4 bases for V and 3 bases for J; bases not matched to a gene: 6. This CDR3 is built from 15 residues. The CDR3 DNA follows: TGCAGTGCTACGACAGGACTAGCGGTCTACAATGAGCAGTTCTTC. Translation: CSATTGLAVYNEQFF.

The chain links TRBV20-1 to TRBJ2-7; perhaps TRBD1 as D (5 bases). The germline V gene encodes CDR1 DFQATT and CDR2 SNEGSKA (reference sequence). Trimming shortened V by 6 bases and J by 4 bases, and 19 bases separated the two germline ends. This CDR3 has 14 residues. CDR3 nucleotide sequence: TGCAGTGCCTCGGCCCCGCAGGGAAGGTACGAGCAGTACTTC. Translated, it gives CSASAPQGRYEQYF.

This clonotype was recorded a few times. V and J are TRBV30 and TRBJ1-2; 7 positions agree with TRBD1. Germline CDR1 reads GTSNPN; CDR2 reads SVGIG (reference sequence). Germline trimming cut 2 bases from V and 6 bases from J; bases unmatched to any gene: 3. The CDR3 covers 12 residues. The CDR3 loop is CAWSITGDGYTF. CDR3 coding DNA: TGTGCCTGGAGTATTACAGGGGATGGCTACACCTTC.

This clonotype was counted only a few times. The chain couples TRBV12-3 or TRBV12-4 to TRBJ2-1; D may be TRBD2 (7 bases). The CDR3 is 15 residues long. The V gene lost 5 bases and the J gene lost 8 bases, with 19 bases spanning the gap. The CDR3 protein is CASSLLGGRGHEQFF. CDR3 bases: TGTGCCAGCAGTCTGCTGGGGGGGCGCGGTCATGAGCAGTTCTTC.

The chain uses TRBV5-5 and TRBJ2-1; TRBD1 matches 7 bases. Looked up from germline, CDR1 is SGHKS and CDR2 is YYEKEE (reference sequence). This CDR3 has 12 residues. V lost 4 bases to trimming and J lost 12 bases; unmatched junction nucleotides: 7. The CDR3 spells CASSTRQGRQFF. CDR3 in DNA: TGTGCCAGCAGCACCCGACAGGGACGGCAGTTCTTC.

This clonotype turned up a few times. This chain joins TRBV6-2 or TRBV6-3 and TRBJ1-2; D may be TRBD1 (5 bases). This CDR3 spans 14 amino acids. Germline V gene sequence: CDR1 MNHEY, CDR2 SVGEGT. V was shortened by 6 bases and J by 5 bases, with 16 bases between the two germline ends. In DNA, the CDR3 is TGTGCCAGCAGCCCGTCGGGGCGCGGATATGGCTACACCTTC. This encodes CASSPSGRGYGYTF.

In this sample, this clonotype turned up a few times. The V and J genes are TRBV20-1 and TRBJ2-1; TRBD2 aligns across 12 bases. V gave up 2 bases and J gave up 4 bases; unmatched junction bases: 9. The germline V gene encodes CDR1 DFQATT and CDR2 SNEGSKA (reference sequence). The CDR3 covers 17 residues. The CDR3 spells CSARRSSGGDDYNEQFF. The CDR3 DNA follows: TGCAGTGCTAGACGCTCTAGCGGGGGGGACGATTACAATGAGCAGTTCTTC.

This clonotype occurred a few times. The J gene is TRBJ1-6, the V gene TRBV6-5, with TRBD1 matching over 7 bases. CDR1 is MNHEY, CDR2 SVGAGI, per germline. This CDR3 region has 14 residues. The V segment lost 4 bases and the J segment 7 bases; nucleotides outside the gene matches: 4. CDR3 sequence reads: CASSSPGQNSPLHF. CDR3 sequence (DNA): TGTGCCAGCAGTTCGCCGGGACAGAATTCACCCCTCCACTTT.

The chain couples TRBV21-1 to TRBJ2-5; TRBD1, the table's D call, lacks a check against the DNA. TRBV21-1 is a recognized pseudogene. CDR3 size: 15 residues. As DNA, the CDR3 is TGTGCCAGCAGCTCCTTCGGGGGGCTGGAGGAGACCCAGTACTTC. It yields the protein CASSSFGGLEETQYF.

This clonotype appeared a few times. The chain uses TRBV20-1 and TRBJ2-1; the D gene is possibly TRBD2 (6 bases). This CDR3 has 14 amino acids. CDR1 is DFQATT, CDR2 SNEGSKA, per germline (reference sequence). V lost 6 bases and J lost 4, with 16 bases in between. The CDR3 region is CSALGSGNYNEQFF. The CDR3 DNA sequence: TGCAGTGCCCTCGGGAGCGGCAATTACAATGAGCAGTTCTTC.

This clonotype showed up just a few times. The rearrangement uses TRBV7-2 and TRBJ1-2, with unresolved D. The V end was cut by 5 bases, the J end by 3 bases, with 10 bases between. The CDR3 is made up of 13 amino acids. The germline V gene has CDR1 SGHTA and CDR2 FQGNSA. The chain's CDR3 is CASSAVRHYGYTF. The CDR3 DNA sequence: TGTGCCAGCAGCGCCGTACGACACTATGGCTACACCTTC.

J is TRBJ1-5 and V is TRBV5-4; the D gene is possibly TRBD1 (6 bases). With 5 bases removed from V and 7 bases from J, the gap between germline ends came to 16 bases. The CDR3 is 14 residues long. The V gene's germline CDR1 is SGHNT and CDR2 YYREEE (reference sequence). The CDR3 region has the DNA TGTGCCAGCAGTAGCAGGGGTGAGGGCCAGCCCCAGCATTTT. Protein sequence: CASSSRGEGQPQHF.